This T cell receptor beta chain appears in the sequencing data of a study of vaccination effects on CD4 cells after COVID-19. Study-wide background: Two convalescent patients were sampled 16 days and one week before vaccination. Study conclusions and caveats: The study found marked clonal contraction of infection- and vaccine-induced clones late after vaccination.

Regarding this clone: Its antigen is unidentified.

Sequencing was performed with immunoSEQ multiplex PCR; in TCRdb, only in-frame clones are kept and a portion is missing. This repertoire shows tens of thousands of clones, around 72% found once; its top ten account for over 15%. Expansion with viral peptide pools was applied to antigen-specific CD4+ T cells by the ViraFEST assay prior to sequencing. Cultured cells yielded isolated CD4+ T cells after 10 to 11 days. PCR-confirmed SARS-CoV-2 infection occurred in the person between March and December 2020. Germline CDR1 is LGHNT and CDR2 is FRNRAP. V dropped 1 base and J dropped 1; count of bases not matched to a gene: 2. The CDR3 runs 16 residues.

This sample comprised CD4+ T cells from PBMCs cultured with HCoV-NL63 spike peptides, obtained before COVID-19 vaccination. The V and J genes are TRBV12-5 and TRBJ2-3; 10 nucleotides line up with TRBD1. This receptor was identified in a human donor who had a prior SARS-CoV-2 infection. The CDR3 DNA follows: TGTGCTAGTGGTTTGGCTGGGACAGGGGGCACAGATACGCAGTATTTT. Translating gives CASGLAGTGGTDTQYF.